These T cell receptor beta chains were read from a single sample in a study of cytomegalovirus exposure and HLA in healthy donors. Method: immunoSEQ multiplex PCR; TCRdb's copy keeps in-frame clones and lacks some. Found here are about 200,000 clones, roughly 77% of them singletons; the top ten hold around 0.4%. Sequencing was carried out using PBMCs. These receptors all stem from a male donor in good health and CMV-seropositive. CDR3s include the opening cysteine and the closing phenylalanine or tryptophan. Fields, in order: D gene, V gene, J gene, clone size, CDR3 protein, CDR3 DNA. A D gene is named only where the DNA matches it firmly. Expanded clones are given a class, and other clones once, few, many or no size at all.

D gene: TRBD1; V gene: TRBV18; J gene: TRBJ1-1; clone size: -; CDR3 protein: CASSPRGQQLNEAFF; CDR3 DNA: TGTGCCAGCTCACCTAGGGGACAGCAACTCAATGAAGCTTTCTTT
D gene: -; V gene: TRBV6-6; J gene: TRBJ1-3; clone size: -; CDR3 protein: CASSYGRRTSGNTIYF; CDR3 DNA: TGTGCCAGCAGTTACGGGAGACGGACCTCTGGAAACACCATATATTTT
D gene: -; V gene: TRBV6-5; J gene: TRBJ2-7; clone size: -; CDR3 protein: CASSTRGLGAYEQYF; CDR3 DNA: TGTGCCAGCAGTACAAGGGGGTTAGGGGCCTACGAGCAGTACTTC
D gene: TRBD2; V gene: TRBV14; J gene: TRBJ2-7; clone size: -; CDR3 protein: CASSQVGLAGVLPYEQYF; CDR3 DNA: TGTGCCAGCAGCCAAGTGGGCCTCGCGGGGGTCCTCCCCTACGAGCAGTACTTC
D gene: TRBD1; V gene: TRBV5-6; J gene: TRBJ1-6; clone size: -; CDR3 protein: CASSPIQGASSPLHF; CDR3 DNA: TGTGCCAGCAGCCCCATACAGGGGGCGAGTTCACCCCTCCACTTT
D gene: -; V gene: TRBV7-2; J gene: TRBJ2-1; clone size: -; CDR3 protein: CASAPLQPRSEQFF; CDR3 DNA: TGTGCCAGCGCCCCACTCCAACCGAGGTCTGAGCAGTTCTTC
D gene: -; V gene: TRBV7-2; J gene: TRBJ2-1; clone size: -; CDR3 protein: CASSLDSNYNEQFF; CDR3 DNA: TGTGCCAGCAGCTTGGACAGCAATTACAATGAGCAGTTCTTC
D gene: -; V gene: TRBV29-1; J gene: TRBJ2-1; clone size: once; CDR3 protein: CSVGWLVGYNEQFF; CDR3 DNA: TGCAGCGTTGGTTGGCTAGTTGGGTACAATGAGCAGTTCTTC
D gene: TRBD2; V gene: TRBV7-3; J gene: TRBJ2-1; clone size: -; CDR3 protein: CASSSQAGAGYNEQFF; CDR3 DNA: TGTGCCAGCAGCTCCCAAGCGGGAGCGGGCTACAATGAGCAGTTCTTC
D gene: TRBD2; V gene: TRBV7-2; J gene: TRBJ2-2; clone size: few; CDR3 protein: CASSLRRGGDSAGELFF; CDR3 DNA: TGTGCCAGCAGCTTACGGCGCGGGGGGGATAGCGCCGGGGAGCTGTTTTTT
D gene: TRBD1; V gene: TRBV14; J gene: TRBJ1-4; clone size: -; CDR3 protein: CASSQEWRGQGYTNEKLFF; CDR3 DNA: TGTGCCAGCAGCCAAGAATGGAGGGGACAGGGGTATACAAATGAAAAACTGTTTTTT
D gene: -; V gene: TRBV18; J gene: TRBJ1-4; clone size: few; CDR3 protein: CASSMTGRNEKLFF; CDR3 DNA: TGTGCCAGCTCAATGACAGGAAGGAATGAAAAACTGTTTTTT
D gene: TRBD1; V gene: TRBV19; J gene: TRBJ2-7; clone size: -; CDR3 protein: CATKGDRGLAYEQYF; CDR3 DNA: TGTGCCACCAAGGGGGACAGGGGGCTAGCCTACGAGCAGTACTTC
D gene: -; V gene: TRBV7-9; J gene: TRBJ2-5; clone size: -; CDR3 protein: CASSLAAEYHGGPKETQYF; CDR3 DNA: TGTGCCAGCAGCTTAGCTGCGGAATATCACGGGGGGCCTAAAGAGACCCAGTACTTC
D gene: TRBD2; V gene: TRBV5-1; J gene: TRBJ2-3; clone size: once; CDR3 protein: CASSYGTTDTDTQYF; CDR3 DNA: TGCGCCAGCAGCTATGGGACTACCGACACAGATACGCAGTATTTT
D gene: TRBD1; V gene: TRBV27; J gene: TRBJ1-1; clone size: -; CDR3 protein: CASRGIWTGDQEGEAFF; CDR3 DNA: TGTGCCAGCAGGGGGATCTGGACAGGGGACCAAGAGGGTGAAGCTTTCTTT
D gene: -; V gene: TRBV10-3; J gene: TRBJ1-4; clone size: -; CDR3 protein: CASRRTDSKLFF; CDR3 DNA: TGTGCCAGCAGGCGGACAGACTCGAAACTGTTTTTT
D gene: -; V gene: TRBV1; J gene: TRBJ1-2; clone size: -; CDR3 protein: CTSSQGKGTSQHNNYGYTF; CDR3 DNA: TGCACCAGCAGCCAAGGTAAGGGGACTTCCCAACATAACAACTATGGCTACACCTTC
D gene: -; V gene: TRBV5-1; J gene: TRBJ2-2; clone size: -; CDR3 protein: CASSLAGGSNTGELFF; CDR3 DNA: TGCGCCAGCAGCTTGGCCGGCGGCAGTAACACCGGGGAGCTGTTTTTT